This T cell receptor beta chain was retrieved from a study of post-analysis software for immune sequencing data. Overall study context: As for disease course, relapsing-remitting, secondary progressive and progressive-relapsing multiple sclerosis were all included.

In this sample, this clonotype turned up once. The antigen is unknown. This CDR3 region has 15 residues. Germline CDR1 is SGHVS and CDR2 is FNYEAQ. V was pared by 1 base and J by 2 bases, with 12 bases between. General study results and limits: About five TRBV segments appeared more often in patients than in controls, and TRBV5-6, TRBV5-1 and TRBV20-1 were among these.

Unique molecular identifiers featured in each of the TCR beta cDNA libraries. Researchers reported roughly 0.5 million cDNA molecules coming from about 0.98 to 11 million T cells. TCRdb itself ran the PCR reads through MiXCR, one entry per CDR3 protein. The sample carries about 500,000 distinct CDR3 sequences, over 35% recorded once. This chain uses TRBV7-6 with TRBJ2-7; D possibly matches TRBD1 or TRBD2 (6 bases each). Sequenced input: blood. This receptor was taken from a girl aged 5 to 17 with multiple sclerosis. The CDR3 loop reads CASSLGDWGPYEQYF. The CDR3 coding sequence is TGTGCCAGCAGCTTAGGGGACTGGGGGCCCTACGAGCAGTACTTC.